This TCR beta chain was captured by sequencing in a study of shared clonotypes between healthy human individuals. Trimming removed 4 bases from V and 4 bases from J, with 21 bases in between. The CDR3 runs 17 residues. The V gene's germline CDR1 is SGDLS and CDR2 YYNGEE. Regarding the study as a whole: Of the naive CD4 clonotypes, around 5% were shared across a handful of donors. Enrolling few donors narrowed the genetic and exposure-history diversity that was represented.

Naive-designated CD8 cells lacked CD45RO, were positively enriched for CCR7, and omitted terminally differentiated effector memory CD45RA+ cells. The sorted-subset replicate PCRs were given around 200 ng DNA, which is approximately 30,000 T cell genomes. TCRdb keeps only in-frame clones here, not all; method: immunoSEQ multiplex PCR. The repertoire holds more than 2 million clones, with around 93% as singletons. Points on this clone: Antigen specificity is unknown.

The clonotype was recovered from a man younger than 35 in good health. Some clones in this sample may be carry-over from other donors' samples. The chain employs TRBV9 and TRBJ2-1, with D possibly being TRBD1 or TRBD2 (5 bases each). The sequenced sample was naive CD8+ T cells from PBMCs. In DNA, the CDR3 is TGTGCCAGCAGCCACCCGCGGCAGGGCGGGTTATACAATGAGCAGTTCTTC. It yields the protein CASSHPRQGGLYNEQFF. Together with reference TRBV9 and TRBJ2-1, the CDR3 gives the full variable domain: DSGVTQTPKHLITATGQRVTLRCSPRSGDLSVYWYQQSLDQGLQFLIQYYNGEERAKGNILERFSAQQFPDLHSELNLSSLELGDSALYFCASSHPRQGGLYNEQFFGPGTRLTVL.